This entry lists 21 T cell receptor beta chains sequenced from one sample in a study of type 1 regulatory T cells. TCRdb passed the reads through MiXCR, listing each CDR3 protein once. The profile shows over 55,000 distinct CDR3 sequences, 50% to 70% of them singletons. No antigen is known for these receptors. The sample consisted of cultured T cells, either the whole culture or a sorted T cell fraction (not recorded which). Subset reported: Tr1-enriched cell product generated in vitro against host alloantigens. These receptors were obtained from a human donor in good health.

This clonotype has only one observation. The CDR3 here is CASSENEWGRIQYF. The DNA of the CDR3 is TGTGCCAGCAGTGAAAATGAGTGGGGGCGCATTCAGTACTTC. The chain carries TRBV6-1 and TRBJ2-4, with a possible D match to TRBD1 (6 bases). From germline, CDR1 is MNHNS and CDR2 SASEGT. Between the trimmed V and J ends, which lost 2 bases and 9 bases, there was a span of 14 bases. CDR3 length: 14 residues.

V is TRBV28 and J is TRBJ2-5, with unresolved D. Germline V gene data show CDR1 as MDHEN and CDR2 as SYDVKM. V dropped 4 bases and J dropped 6 bases, with 6 bases sitting between them. The CDR3 loop spans 11 amino acids. CDR3 nucleotide sequence: TGTGCCAGCAGTTCCCCCCAGACCCAGTACTTC. Translating it yields CASSSPQTQYF.

The chain couples TRBV21-1 to TRBJ2-7; TRBD1, the D gene given by the table, was not confirmed from the DNA. TRBV21-1 is termed a pseudogene. CDR3 size: 16 residues. Written as DNA, the CDR3 is TGTGCCAGCAGCAAAGCCGGCCAGGGGTTAATCTACGAGCAGTACTTC. It is translated as CASSKAGQGLIYEQYF.

The CDR3 reads CSAPPGSGTDTQYF. The CDR3 nucleotides are TGCAGTGCTCCTCCCGGCTCCGGCACAGATACGCAGTATTTT. The chain recombines TRBV20-1 with TRBJ2-3; D is unresolved. Germline V gene sequence: CDR1 DFQATT, CDR2 SNEGSKA (reference sequence). The CDR3 loop spans 14 amino acids. The V end lost 5 bases, the J end lost 1 base, and 13 bases lay between the germline ends.

The V call is TRBV19, the J call TRBJ2-7, with 8 bases matching TRBD2. Germline-derived CDR1 and CDR2 are LNHDA and SQIVND (reference sequence). V lost 8 bases, J lost 6 bases, and 9 bases stayed unmatched. There are 13 residues in the CDR3. CDR3 in amino acids: CASSPLTSGEQYF. In DNA, the CDR3 is TGTGCCAGTTCTCCACTCACTAGCGGCGAGCAGTACTTC.

The chain uses TRBV5-5 and TRBJ2-1, with 8 bases fitting TRBD1. The CDR3 consists of 16 residues. In germline, CDR1 is SGHKS, CDR2 YYEKEE (reference sequence). Losses at the gene ends were 2 bases for V and 5 bases for J; bases not matched to a gene: 9. The CDR3 protein is CASSLWGTGGHNEQFF. The CDR3 nucleotides read TGTGCCAGCAGCTTATGGGGGACAGGCGGACACAATGAGCAGTTCTTC.

The chain couples TRBV6-1 to TRBJ1-2, with 7 bases that match TRBD1. V lost 4 bases and J lost 0; bases outside the gene matches: 5. In germline, CDR1 is MNHNS, CDR2 SASEGT. The CDR3 is 15 amino acids. The CDR3 region has the DNA TGTGCCAGCAGTGGTCGACAGGGCCCTAACTATGGCTACACCTTC. This sequence encodes CASSGRQGPNYGYTF.

This clonotype appeared once. This chain connects TRBV19 to TRBJ2-3; 7 bases align to TRBD1. After removal of 5 bases from V and 0 bases from J, the junction contained 11 bases not matched to a gene. The CDR3 is made up of 17 amino acids. Germline-derived CDR1 and CDR2 are LNHDA and SQIVND (reference sequence). CDR3 region: CASSGGQPNPSTDTQYF. CDR3 nucleotides: TGTGCCAGTAGTGGGGGACAGCCCAACCCTAGCACAGATACGCAGTATTTT.

DNA of the CDR3: TGCAGCGCAGGCCGTGGGAACACCGGGGAGCTGTTTTTT. Translation: CSAGRGNTGELFF. V and J are TRBV29-1 and TRBJ2-2; no reliable D call. This CDR3 spans 13 amino acids. CDR1 SQVTM and CDR2 ANQGSEA come from the germline V gene. The V end was cut by 7 bases, the J end by 1 base, with 10 bases between.

The sample holds a few counts of this clonotype. The chain links TRBV21-1 to TRBJ2-2. TRBV21-1 has pseudogene status. The CDR3 has 15 amino acids. Written as DNA, the CDR3 is TGTGCCAGCAGCCTCCGGAACAAAAACACCGGGGAGCTGTTTTTT. Its translation: CASSLRNKNTGELFF.

This sequence joins TRBV20-1 and TRBJ2-3, with D possibly matching TRBD1 (5 bases). CDR3 size: 12 residues. CDR1 and CDR2 from the germline V gene are DFQATT and SNEGSKA (reference sequence). V lost 6 bases, J lost 1 base, and 8 bases lay in between. CDR3: CSATGGTDTQYF. CDR3 DNA: TGCAGTGCAACAGGTGGCACAGATACGCAGTATTTT.

V and J are TRBV4-2 and TRBJ2-7, with 7 bases identical to TRBD2. Germline V lookup: CDR1 LGHNA, CDR2 YNFKEQ. The CDR3 sequence is 16 residues long. J was trimmed by 3 bases and V by 2 bases; bases with no gene match: 10. The CDR3 region has the DNA TGTGCCAGCAGCCAAACAATAGCGGGTCAGCTCTACGAGCAGTACTTC. The encoded protein is CASSQTIAGQLYEQYF.

The gene calls are TRBV4-2 and TRBJ2-7; D is unresolved. V was pared by 0 bases and J by 5 bases, with 5 bases between. The germline CDR1 and CDR2 sequences are LGHNA and YNFKEQ. The length of the CDR3 is 12 residues. CDR3 DNA: TGTGCCAGCAGCCAAGATCTTGACGAGCAGTACTTC. This codes for CASSQDLDEQYF.

This clonotype occurred once. The conserved phenylalanine or tryptophan normally closing the CDR3 is absent here, so this likely arose from a read error. The rearrangement uses TRBV7-9 and TRBJ2-3; maybe TRBD2 (6 bases). Per germline, CDR1 SEHNR and CDR2 FQNEAQ (reference sequence). V was clipped by 1 base and J by 1 base, with 12 bases between them. The CDR3 contains 16 residues. CDR3 in amino acids: CASSLGEVPGTDTQYL. In DNA form, the CDR3 reads TGTGCCAGCAGCTTAGGGGAGGTCCCCGGCACAGATACGCAGTATTTG.

The gene calls are TRBV20-1 and TRBJ2-4, with 8 nucleotides matching TRBD2. Germline trimming cut 0 bases from V and 9 bases from J; bases unmatched to any gene: 16. CDR3 length: 17 residues. The V gene's germline CDR1 is DFQATT and CDR2 SNEGSKA (reference sequence). The CDR3 sequence is CSARESGRNGGFGIQYF. The CDR3 bases are TGCAGTGCTAGAGAAAGCGGGAGAAACGGGGGGTTCGGCATTCAGTACTTC.

This clonotype has just a few counts. The V call is TRBV6-5, the J call TRBJ2-7; the match to TRBD1 covers 12 bases. V gave up 0 bases and J gave up 4 bases; unmatched junction bases: 1. The CDR3 totals 15 residues. Germline V lookup: CDR1 MNHEY, CDR2 SVGAGI. The CDR3 region has the DNA TGTGCCAGCAGTTACTCGGGACAGGGGGCGTACGAGCAGTACTTC. Its protein product is CASSYSGQGAYEQYF.

The J gene is TRBJ2-7, the V gene TRBV12-3 or TRBV12-4; 8 bases are shared with TRBD2. This CDR3 is built from 15 residues. Germline trimming cut 2 bases from V and 5 bases from J; bases unmatched to any gene: 8. The CDR3 region has the DNA TGTGCCAGCAGTTTATTCGCGGGAGGTGACGACGAGCAGTACTTC. Translated, it gives CASSLFAGGDDEQYF.

The rearrangement links TRBV5-4 to TRBJ2-3; 8 positions agree with TRBD2. Germline values: CDR1 SGHNT, CDR2 YYREEE (reference sequence). Germline trimming cut 1 base from V and 0 bases from J; bases unmatched to any gene: 1. This CDR3 comprises 15 residues. Here the CDR3 DNA reads TGTGCCAGCAGCTTGAGCGGGAGTAGCACAGATACGCAGTATTTT. Translated, it gives CASSLSGSSTDTQYF.

This clonotype was observed a handful of times. V and J are TRBV5-1 and TRBJ2-1; TRBD2 matches at 10 bases. This CDR3 comprises 15 residues. Germline V gene sequence: CDR1 SGHRS, CDR2 YFSETQ. The V and J ends lost 5 bases and 9 bases, in that order; junction bases with no gene match: 11. CDR3 protein: CASRLGSGTSVEQFF. CDR3 nucleotide sequence: TGCGCCAGCAGACTGGGATCCGGGACTAGCGTTGAGCAGTTCTTC.

The rearrangement links TRBV7-7 to TRBJ2-1; D call uncertain. The CDR3 loop spans 15 amino acids. Trimming removed 5 bases from V and 5 bases from J, with 16 bases in between. The V gene's germline CDR1 is SSHAT and CDR2 FNYEAQ (reference sequence). In DNA, the CDR3 is TGTGCCAGCAGCCGAGGTCCTAGTGGAGACAATGAGCAGTTCTTC. It translates to CASSRGPSGDNEQFF.

The chain joins TRBV5-1 to TRBJ1-1; D might be TRBD1 (6 bases). The CDR3 has 15 amino acids. Germline V gene lookup returns CDR1 SGHRS and CDR2 YFSETQ. V gave up 3 bases and J gave up 5 bases, with 17 bases separating them. CDR3: CASSSSTGIKTEAFF. The DNA of the CDR3 is TGCGCCAGCAGCTCCTCCACAGGGATAAAAACTGAAGCTTTCTTT. Complete variable domain (other parts from reference TRBV5-1 and TRBJ1-1): KAGVTQTPRYLIKTRGQQVTLSCSPISGHRSVSWYQQTPGQGLQFLFEYFSETQRNKGNFPGRFSGRQFSNSRSEMNVSTLELGDSALYLCASSSSTGIKTEAFFGQGTRLTVV.